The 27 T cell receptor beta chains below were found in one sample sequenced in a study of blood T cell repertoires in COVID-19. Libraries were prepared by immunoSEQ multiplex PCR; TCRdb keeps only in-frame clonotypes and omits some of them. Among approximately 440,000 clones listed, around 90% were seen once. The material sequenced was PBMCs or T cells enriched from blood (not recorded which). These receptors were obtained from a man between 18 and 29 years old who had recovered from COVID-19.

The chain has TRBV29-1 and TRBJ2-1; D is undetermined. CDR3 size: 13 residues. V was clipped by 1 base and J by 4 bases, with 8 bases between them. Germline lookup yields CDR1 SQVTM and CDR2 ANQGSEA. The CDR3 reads CSVEGLSYNEQFF. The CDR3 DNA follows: TGCAGCGTTGAAGGTCTCAGTTACAATGAGCAGTTCTTC.

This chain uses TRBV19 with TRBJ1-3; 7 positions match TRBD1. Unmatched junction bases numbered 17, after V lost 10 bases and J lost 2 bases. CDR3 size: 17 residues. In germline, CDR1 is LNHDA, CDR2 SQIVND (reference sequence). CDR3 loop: CATADRAFRQAGNTIYF. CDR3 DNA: TGTGCCACTGCTGACAGGGCCTTTCGCCAGGCTGGAAACACCATATATTTT.

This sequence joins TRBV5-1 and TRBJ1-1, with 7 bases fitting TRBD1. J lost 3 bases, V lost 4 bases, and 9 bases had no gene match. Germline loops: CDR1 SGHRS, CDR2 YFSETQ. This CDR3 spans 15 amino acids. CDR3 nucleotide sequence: TGCGCCAGCAGCCCCCGACAGGGATCGGACACTGAAGCTTTCTTT. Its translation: CASSPRQGSDTEAFF. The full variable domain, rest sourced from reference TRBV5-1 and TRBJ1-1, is KAGVTQTPRYLIKTRGQQVTLSCSPISGHRSVSWYQQTPGQGLQFLFEYFSETQRNKGNFPGRFSGRQFSNSRSEMNVSTLELGDSALYLCASSPRQGSDTEAFFGQGTRLTVV.

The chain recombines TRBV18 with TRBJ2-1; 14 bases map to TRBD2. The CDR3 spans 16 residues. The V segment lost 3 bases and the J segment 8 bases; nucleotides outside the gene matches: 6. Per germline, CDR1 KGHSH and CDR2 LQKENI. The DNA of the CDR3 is TGTGCCAGCTCACCGCCGGGACTAGCGGGAGTCCATGAGCAGTTCTTC. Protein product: CASSPPGLAGVHEQFF.

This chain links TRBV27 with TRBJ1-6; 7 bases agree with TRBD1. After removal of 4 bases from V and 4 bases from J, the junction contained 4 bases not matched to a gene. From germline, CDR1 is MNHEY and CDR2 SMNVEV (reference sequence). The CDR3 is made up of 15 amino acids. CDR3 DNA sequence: TGTGCCAGCAGTTCATCGGGACAGTATAATTCACCCCTCCACTTT. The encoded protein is CASSSSGQYNSPLHF.

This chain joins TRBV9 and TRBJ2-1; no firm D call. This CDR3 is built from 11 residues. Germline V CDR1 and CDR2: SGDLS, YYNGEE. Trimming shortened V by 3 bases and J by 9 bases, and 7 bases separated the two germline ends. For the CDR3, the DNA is TGTGCCAGCAGCGCCCTAGGTGAGCAGTTCTTC. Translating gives CASSALGEQFF.

CDR3 bases: TGCGCCAGCAGCCAAGTTTCGGGACTTGGGGAGCAGTACTTC. Translated: CASSQVSGLGEQYF. The V gene is TRBV4-1, the J gene TRBJ2-7; perhaps TRBD2 as D (6 bases). Germline V gene lookup returns CDR1 MGHRA and CDR2 YSYEKL. V shed 1 base and J shed 7 bases, with 14 bases lying between them. This CDR3 is 14 amino acids long.

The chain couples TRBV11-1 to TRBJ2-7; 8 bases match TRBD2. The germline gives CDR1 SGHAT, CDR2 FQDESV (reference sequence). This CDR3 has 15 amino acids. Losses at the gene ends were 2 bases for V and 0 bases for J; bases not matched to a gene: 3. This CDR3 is CASSLTGGDSYEQYF. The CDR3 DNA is TGTGCCAGCAGCTTAACGGGAGGGGACTCCTACGAGCAGTACTTC. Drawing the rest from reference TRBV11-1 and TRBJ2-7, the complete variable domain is EAEVAQSPRYKITEKSQAVAFWCDPISGHATLYWYRQILGQGPELLVQFQDESVVDDSQLPKDRFSAERLKGVDSTLKIQPAELGDSAMYLCASSLTGGDSYEQYFGPGTRLTVT.

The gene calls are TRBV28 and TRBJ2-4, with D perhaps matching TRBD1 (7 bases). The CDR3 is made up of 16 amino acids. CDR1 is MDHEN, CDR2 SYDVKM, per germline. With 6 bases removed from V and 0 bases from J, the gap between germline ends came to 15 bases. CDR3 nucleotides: TGTGCCAGCAGCCAGGCAGGGGGGCTAGCCAAAAACATTCAGTACTTC. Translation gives CASSQAGGLAKNIQYF.

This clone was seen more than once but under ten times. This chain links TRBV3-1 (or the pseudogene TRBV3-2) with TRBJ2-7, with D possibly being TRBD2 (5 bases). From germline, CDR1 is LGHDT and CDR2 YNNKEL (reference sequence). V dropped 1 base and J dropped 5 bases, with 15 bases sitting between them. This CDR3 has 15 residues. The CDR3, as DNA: TGTGCCAGCAGCCAAGCCTTGCGGACTTACCACGAGCAGTACTTC. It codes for CASSQALRTYHEQYF.

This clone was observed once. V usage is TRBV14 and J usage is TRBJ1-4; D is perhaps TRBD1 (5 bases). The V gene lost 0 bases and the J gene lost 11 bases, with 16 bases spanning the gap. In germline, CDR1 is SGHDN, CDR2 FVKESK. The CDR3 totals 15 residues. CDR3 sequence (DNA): TGTGCCAGCAGCCAAGATCATCCGGTGACAGATAAACTGTTTTTT. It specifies CASSQDHPVTDKLFF.

CDR3 nucleotide sequence: TGTGCCAGCAGCCCCACGGGACAGGCTACCTACGAGCAGTACTTC. Protein product: CASSPTGQATYEQYF. V is TRBV9 and J is TRBJ2-7; 8 bases match TRBD1. The germline V gene encodes CDR1 SGDLS and CDR2 YYNGEE. Unmatched junction bases numbered 8, after V lost 4 bases and J lost 2 bases. The CDR3 is 15 residues long. Full variable domain (missing parts from reference TRBV9 and TRBJ2-7): DSGVTQTPKHLITATGQRVTLRCSPRSGDLSVYWYQQSLDQGLQFLIQYYNGEERAKGNILERFSAQQFPDLHSELNLSSLELGDSALYFCASSPTGQATYEQYFGPGTRLTVT.

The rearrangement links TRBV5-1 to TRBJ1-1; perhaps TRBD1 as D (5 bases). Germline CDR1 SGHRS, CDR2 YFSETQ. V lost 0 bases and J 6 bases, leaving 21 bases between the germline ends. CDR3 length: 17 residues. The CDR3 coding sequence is TGCGCCAGCAGCTTGGCCGGGGCTGAAGGGAGGAAGGCTGAAGCTTTCTTT. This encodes CASSLAGAEGRKAEAFF.

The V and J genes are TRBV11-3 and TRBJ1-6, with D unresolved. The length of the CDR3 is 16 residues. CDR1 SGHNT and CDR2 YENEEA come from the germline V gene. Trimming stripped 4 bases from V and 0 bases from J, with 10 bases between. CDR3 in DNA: TGTGCCAGCAGCTCCGCCGGTAGCTCCTATAATTCACCCCTCCACTTT. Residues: CASSSAGSSYNSPLHF. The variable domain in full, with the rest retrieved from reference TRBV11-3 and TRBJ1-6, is EAGVVQSPRYKIIEKKQPVAFWCNPISGHNTLYWYLQNLGQGPELLIRYENEEAVDDSQLPKDRFSAERLKGVDSTLKIQPAELGDSAVYLCASSSAGSSYNSPLHFGNGTRLTVT.

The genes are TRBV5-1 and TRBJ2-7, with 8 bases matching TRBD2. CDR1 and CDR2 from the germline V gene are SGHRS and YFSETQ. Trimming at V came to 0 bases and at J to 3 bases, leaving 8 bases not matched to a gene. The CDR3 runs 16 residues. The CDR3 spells CASSLVGLGGDYEQYF. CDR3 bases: TGCGCCAGCAGCTTGGTGGGGCTCGGGGGGGACTACGAGCAGTACTTC. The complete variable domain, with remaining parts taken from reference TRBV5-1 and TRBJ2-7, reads KAGVTQTPRYLIKTRGQQVTLSCSPISGHRSVSWYQQTPGQGLQFLFEYFSETQRNKGNFPGRFSGRQFSNSRSEMNVSTLELGDSALYLCASSLVGLGGDYEQYFGPGTRLTVT.

Here the CDR3 DNA reads TGTGCCAGCAGCCAGATGGGGCAGGGAAACACCATATATTTT. Amino acids: CASSQMGQGNTIYF. The chain is built from TRBV3-1 (or the pseudogene TRBV3-2) and TRBJ1-3, with D perhaps TRBD1 (5 bases). The CDR3 totals 14 residues. V was trimmed by 3 bases and J by 4 bases, leaving 10 bases between them. CDR1 LGHDT and CDR2 YNNKEL come from the germline V gene (reference sequence).

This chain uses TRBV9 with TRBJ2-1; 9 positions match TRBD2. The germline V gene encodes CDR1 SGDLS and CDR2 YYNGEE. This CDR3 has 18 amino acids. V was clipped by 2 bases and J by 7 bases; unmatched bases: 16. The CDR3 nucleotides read TGTGCCAGCAGCGTGGCCACCTTGGGCGGGAGGGCCAGGAATGAGCAGTTCTTC. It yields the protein CASSVATLGGRARNEQFF.

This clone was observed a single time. CDR3 loop: CASTGQGVNTEAFF. CDR3 DNA sequence: TGCGCCAGCACTGGACAGGGGGTGAACACTGAAGCTTTCTTT. The V and J genes are TRBV5-1 and TRBJ1-1; 10 positions match TRBD1. From germline, CDR1 is SGHRS and CDR2 YFSETQ. The CDR3 has 14 residues. With 6 bases clipped from V and 0 bases from J, the junction kept 2 bases outside the gene matches.

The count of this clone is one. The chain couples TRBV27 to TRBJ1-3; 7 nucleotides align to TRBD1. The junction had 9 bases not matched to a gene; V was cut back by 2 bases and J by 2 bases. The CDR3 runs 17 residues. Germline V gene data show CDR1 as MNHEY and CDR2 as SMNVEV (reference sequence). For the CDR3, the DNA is TGTGCCAGCAGTTTACTCTCCGGAGGGGGCACTGGAAACACCATATATTTT. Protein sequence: CASSLLSGGGTGNTIYF.

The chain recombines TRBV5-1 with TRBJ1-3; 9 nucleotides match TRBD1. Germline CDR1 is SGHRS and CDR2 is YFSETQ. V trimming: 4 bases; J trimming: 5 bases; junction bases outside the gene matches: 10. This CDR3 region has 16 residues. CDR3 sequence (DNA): TGCGCCAGCAGCCCCACCGGACAGGGGACAAGAAACACCATATATTTT. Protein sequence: CASSPTGQGTRNTIYF. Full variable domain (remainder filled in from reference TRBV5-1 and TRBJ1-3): KAGVTQTPRYLIKTRGQQVTLSCSPISGHRSVSWYQQTPGQGLQFLFEYFSETQRNKGNFPGRFSGRQFSNSRSEMNVSTLELGDSALYLCASSPTGQGTRNTIYFGEGSWLTVV.

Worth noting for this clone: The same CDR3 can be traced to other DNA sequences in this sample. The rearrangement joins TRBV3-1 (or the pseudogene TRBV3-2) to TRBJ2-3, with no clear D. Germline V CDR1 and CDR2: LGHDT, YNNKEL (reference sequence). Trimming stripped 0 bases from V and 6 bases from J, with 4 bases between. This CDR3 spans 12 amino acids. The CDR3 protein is CASSQDRDTQYF. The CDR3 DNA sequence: TGTGCCAGCAGCCAAGACAGGGATACGCAGTATTTT.

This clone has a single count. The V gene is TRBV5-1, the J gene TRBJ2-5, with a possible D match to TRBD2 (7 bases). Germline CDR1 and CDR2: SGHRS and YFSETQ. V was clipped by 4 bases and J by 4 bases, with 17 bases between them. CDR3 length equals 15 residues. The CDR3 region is CASSGRGGTGETQYF. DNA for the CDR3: TGCGCCAGCAGCGGAAGGGGGGGAACCGGAGAGACCCAGTACTTC.

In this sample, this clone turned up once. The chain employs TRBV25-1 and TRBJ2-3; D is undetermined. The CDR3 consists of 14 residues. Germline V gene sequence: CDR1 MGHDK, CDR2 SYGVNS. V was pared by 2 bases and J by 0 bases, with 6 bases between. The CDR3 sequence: CASSEHGSTDTQYF. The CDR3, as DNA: TGTGCCAGCAGTGAACACGGGAGCACAGATACGCAGTATTTT.

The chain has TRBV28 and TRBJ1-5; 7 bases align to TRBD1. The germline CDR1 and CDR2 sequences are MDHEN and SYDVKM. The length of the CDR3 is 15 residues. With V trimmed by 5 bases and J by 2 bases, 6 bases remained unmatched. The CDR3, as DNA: TGTGCCAGCAGTCTAGGGGGCATCGGCAATCAGCCCCAGCATTTT. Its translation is CASSLGGIGNQPQHF.

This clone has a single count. The CDR3 DNA is TGTGCCATCCGGGACAGAGGTGAAAAACTGTTTTTT. It yields the protein CAIRDRGEKLFF. The genes are TRBV10-3 and TRBJ1-4, with 7 nucleotides matching TRBD1. After removal of 8 bases from V and 7 bases from J, the junction contained 4 bases not matched to a gene. This CDR3 spans 12 amino acids. Germline lookup yields CDR1 ENHRY and CDR2 SYGVKD.

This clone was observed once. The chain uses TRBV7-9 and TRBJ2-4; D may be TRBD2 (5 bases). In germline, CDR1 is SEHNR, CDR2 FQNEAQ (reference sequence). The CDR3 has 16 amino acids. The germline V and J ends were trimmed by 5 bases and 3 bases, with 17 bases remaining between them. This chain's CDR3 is CASSPREWGGKNIQYF. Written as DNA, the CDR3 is TGTGCCAGCAGCCCGAGGGAGTGGGGTGGCAAAAACATTCAGTACTTC.

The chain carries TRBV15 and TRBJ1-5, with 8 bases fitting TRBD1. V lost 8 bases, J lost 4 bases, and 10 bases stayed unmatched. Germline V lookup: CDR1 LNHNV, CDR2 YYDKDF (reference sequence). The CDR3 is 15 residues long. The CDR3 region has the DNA TGTGCCACCCGTACAGGGGGAAGTACAAATCAGCCCCAGCATTTT. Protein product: CATRTGGSTNQPQHF.